This T cell receptor beta chain was captured in a study of Ad26.COV2.S vaccination and SARS-CoV-2 variants. The overall study: Donor got 5x10^10 or 1x10^11 viral particles of Ad26.COV2.S.

The germline CDR1 and CDR2 sequences are SEHNR and FQNEAQ (reference sequence). V trimming: 4 bases; J trimming: 4 bases; junction bases outside the gene matches: 8. The CDR3 is 15 amino acids. To note about this clone: The antigen is unknown.

Stated treatment: around 19 received Ad26.COV2.S at low or high dose, single or two shots; about 5 received placebo; per-sample allocation not given. After the first vaccine or placebo injection, samples were drawn on day 63. Its platform was an Ad26 vector, and its expressed antigen was Wuhan-strain SARS-CoV-2 spike. General observations from the study: For non-spike TCRs, breadth in vaccine recipients resembled that in placebo recipients.

The protocol was immunoSEQ multiplex PCR, while the TCRdb copy is restricted to in-frame clones and leaves out a portion. Of 440,000 or so clones detected, roughly 90% appear once; the ten largest clones hold more than 1.5%. This receptor was identified in a person between 18 and 65 years old who received the Ad26.COV2.S COVID-19 vaccine or a placebo. The chain combines TRBV7-9 with TRBJ2-7; 9 bases align to TRBD1. The sample was peripheral blood, taken in a trial of Ad26.COV2.S vaccine versus placebo. The DNA of the CDR3 is TGTGCCAGCAGCTCGGGACAGGGTGGAACATACGAGCAGTACTTC. It translates to CASSSGQGGTYEQYF. Full variable domain (outside the CDR3, taken from reference TRBV7-9 and TRBJ2-7): DTGVSQNPRHKITKRGQNVTFRCDPISEHNRLYWYRQTLGQGPEFLTYFQNEAQLEKSRLLSDRFSAERPKGSFSTLEIQRTEQGDSAMYLCASSSGQGGTYEQYFGPGTRLTVT.